This TCR beta chain is from a study of shared clonotypes between healthy human individuals. With 0 bases removed from V and 4 bases from J, the gap between germline ends came to 10 bases. The CDR3 is made up of 14 amino acids. Germline V lookup: CDR1 SGHDT, CDR2 YYEEEE. Generated by immunoSEQ multiplex PCR, the TCRdb table keeps only in-frame clones and is missing some. The sample includes about 1 million clones, approximately 80% of them seen just once. Sequences were obtained from memory CD4+ T cells from PBMCs. Stated subset: CD45RA-negative fraction. The chain joins TRBV5-6 to TRBJ1-2; D ambiguous. The sequence derives from a man between 18 and 29 years old in good health. Some clones in this sample may be carry-over from other donors' samples. The DNA for the CDR3 is TGTGCCAGCAGCTTGGCGACGATCGGCTATGGCTACACCTTC. Protein: CASSLATIGYGYTF.